This T cell receptor (beta chain) was found in a study of blood T cell repertoires in COVID-19. Overall study: The United States, Italy and Spain supplied acute and convalescent COVID-19 samples. The analysed material was cDNA or gDNA that came from T cells, B-cell-depleted T cells, or PBMCs.

In the source study's methods: The assay estimated nucleated cells by amplifying reference gene primers. Generated by immunoSEQ multiplex PCR, the TCRdb table keeps only in-frame clones and is missing some. The DNA gave D and trimming, while V, J and clone size come from that table. The sample lists about 120,000 clones; 82% were seen once. Deletions cut 3 bases from V and 0 bases from J, with 9 bases between. Germline V CDR1 and CDR2: MDHEN, SYDVKM. CDR3 size: 14 residues. This TCR derives from a human donor in a cohort sampled during active COVID-19. Sample: peripheral blood. J is TRBJ2-7 and V is TRBV28; D perhaps matches TRBD1 (5 bases). The CDR3 region has the DNA TGTGCCAGCAGTTTCTGGACAAACTCCTACGAGCAGTACTTC. It translates to CASSFWTNSYEQYF.